One sample yielded the 18 T cell receptor beta chains listed below, sequenced in a study of STAT5B mutations in CD4+ large granular lymphocyte leukemia. The repertoire was sequenced with immunoSEQ multiplex PCR; TCRdb's copy has only in-frame clones and lacks some. This repertoire shows tens of thousands of clones, around 67% found once; its top ten account for around 1.9%. The sequenced sample consisted of CD4+ T cells from blood buffy coats. The origin of the receptors is a human donor in good health.

This clone was seen more than once but under ten times. This chain uses TRBV13 with TRBJ2-1; weak D call: TRBD2 (6 bases). V was clipped by 4 bases and J by 3 bases, with 10 bases between them. There are 14 residues in the CDR3. Germline CDR1 and CDR2: PRHDT and FYEKMQ (reference sequence). The CDR3 DNA sequence: TGTGCCAGCAGCTCAAAGGGACTCTACAATGAGCAGTTCTTC. Translated, it gives CASSSKGLYNEQFF.

This CDR3 reads CASNYHRGLTQYF. The CDR3 coding sequence is TGTGCCAGCAACTATCACCGAGGGTTGACGCAGTATTTT. J is TRBJ2-3 and V is TRBV6-1; D is perhaps TRBD2 (5 bases). Germline V gene sequence: CDR1 MNHNS, CDR2 SASEGT. CDR3 length equals 13 residues. V was shortened by 7 bases and J by 9 bases, with 17 bases between the two germline ends.

J is TRBJ2-1 and V is TRBV5-1, with TRBD2 matching over 12 bases. Germline CDR1 and CDR2: SGHRS and YFSETQ. V lost 4 bases to trimming and J lost 8 bases; unmatched junction nucleotides: 10. This CDR3 contains 16 residues. CDR3: CASSVGLAGPWDEQFF. The CDR3 DNA is TGCGCCAGCAGCGTGGGACTAGCGGGCCCTTGGGATGAGCAGTTCTTC.

The table lists this clone with a count of one. The chain links TRBV7-6 to TRBJ1-1; D gene uncertain. CDR1 and CDR2 from the germline V gene are SGHVS and FNYEAQ. The CDR3 totals 13 residues. The V and J ends lost 0 bases and 1 base respectively, with 3 bases between them. The CDR3 loop is CASSLAGNTEAFF. DNA of the CDR3: TGTGCCAGCAGCTTAGCAGGGAACACTGAAGCTTTCTTT.

The chain couples TRBV5-8 to TRBJ1-3; no definite D call. V was clipped by 4 bases and J by 2 bases, with 13 bases between them. Germline CDR1 reads SGHTS; CDR2 reads YDEGEE. The CDR3 runs 15 residues. CDR3 sequence: CASSPWTDPGNTIYF. The CDR3, as DNA: TGTGCCAGCAGCCCCTGGACCGATCCTGGAAACACCATATATTTT.

The J gene is TRBJ2-1, the V gene TRBV6-1; 13 bases align to TRBD2. The germline gives CDR1 MNHNS, CDR2 SASEGT. The CDR3 runs 17 residues. After removal of 4 bases from V and 4 bases from J, the junction contained 7 bases not matched to a gene. The CDR3 region is CASSGEGLAGVYNEQFF. CDR3 sequence (DNA): TGTGCCAGCAGTGGCGAAGGACTAGCGGGGGTGTACAATGAGCAGTTCTTC.

V is TRBV7-2 and J is TRBJ2-1, with 16 bases matching TRBD2. Germline V lookup: CDR1 SGHTA, CDR2 FQGNSA. V trimming: 5 bases; J trimming: 10 bases; junction bases outside the gene matches: 11. The CDR3 spans 17 residues. The CDR3 coding sequence is TGTGCCAGCAGCCTCGTCACTCCGGGACTAGCGGGGGGGGAGCAGTTCTTC. Protein sequence: CASSLVTPGLAGGEQFF.

The rearrangement joins TRBV18 to TRBJ1-1; no definite D call. The CDR3 runs to 16 residues. The V and J ends lost 0 bases and 5 bases respectively, with 16 bases between them. Germline V gene sequence: CDR1 KGHSH, CDR2 LQKENI. This chain's CDR3 is CASSPPDGRVGTEAFF. CDR3 DNA: TGTGCCAGCTCACCACCGGACGGGAGGGTTGGTACTGAAGCTTTCTTT.

This clone occurred once. The rearrangement joins TRBV7-6 to TRBJ2-7, with 7 bases aligning to TRBD1. The length of the CDR3 is 15 residues. The germline CDR1 and CDR2 sequences are SGHVS and FNYEAQ. The V gene end was trimmed by 5 bases and the J gene end by 2 bases; junction bases not matched to a gene: 9. DNA of the CDR3: TGTGCCAGCAGCCCCAGGGGGACCGGAACCTACGAGCAGTACTTC. Translating it yields CASSPRGTGTYEQYF.

Only a few counts were recorded for this clone. The chain recombines TRBV10-2 with TRBJ1-1; D may be TRBD1 (5 bases). With 8 bases removed from V and 11 bases from J, the gap between germline ends came to 15 bases. Germline CDR1 is WSHSY and CDR2 is SAAADI. The CDR3 is 11 amino acids. The chain's CDR3 is CASGGSPEAFF. CDR3 DNA sequence: TGCGCCAGCGGGGGATCGCCGGAGGCTTTCTTT.

The rearrangement uses TRBV6-5 and TRBJ1-1; D call uncertain. There are 15 residues in the CDR3. Trimming removed 0 bases from V and 3 bases from J, with 11 bases in between. The germline CDR1 and CDR2 sequences are MNHEY and SVGAGI. The CDR3 DNA follows: TGTGCCAGCAGTTACTCACTGGGCACGGACACTGAAGCTTTCTTT. Translation gives CASSYSLGTDTEAFF.

The chain carries TRBV5-1 and TRBJ1-2, with no clear D. The length of the CDR3 is 14 residues. Trimming cost V 0 bases and J 4 bases, with 10 bases left between them. Per the germline V gene, CDR1 is SGHRS and CDR2 is YFSETQ. In DNA form, the CDR3 reads TGCGCCAGCAGCTTGGCCTTGGCAGCCTATGGCTACACCTTC. It translates to CASSLALAAYGYTF.

There are a few counts of this clone. The J gene is TRBJ1-6, the V gene TRBV2, with 7 nucleotides matching TRBD1. Germline V CDR1 and CDR2: SNHLY, FYNNEI. The CDR3 extends over 13 amino acids. V shed 9 bases, J shed 5 bases, and the junction held 4 bases outside the gene matches. The CDR3 here is CASRQGDNSPLHF. The CDR3, as DNA: TGTGCCAGTCGACAGGGCGATAATTCACCCCTCCACTTT.

V gene TRBV7-9 combines with J gene TRBJ1-2, with 7 nucleotides matching TRBD1. Looked up from germline, CDR1 is SEHNR and CDR2 is FQNEAQ (reference sequence). The CDR3 sequence is 19 residues long. Trimming at V came to 1 base and at J to 2 bases, leaving 16 bases not matched to a gene. The CDR3 protein is CASSLGPVERGLTNYGYTF. In DNA, the CDR3 is TGTGCCAGCAGCTTAGGCCCAGTGGAAAGGGGGCTTACAAACTATGGCTACACCTTC.

The rearrangement links TRBV7-2 to TRBJ1-3; D is uncertain. The V and J ends lost 1 base and 4 bases respectively, with 14 bases between them. Germline values: CDR1 SGHTA, CDR2 FQGNSA. This CDR3 spans 16 amino acids. The CDR3 region is CASSLGPPAAGNTIYF. The CDR3 DNA follows: TGTGCCAGCAGCTTAGGCCCTCCGGCCGCCGGAAACACCATATATTTT.

The chain links TRBV11-2 to TRBJ2-1; perhaps TRBD2 as D (5 bases). Between the trimmed V and J ends, which lost 1 base and 3 bases, there was a span of 7 bases. Germline V gene lookup returns CDR1 SGHAT and CDR2 FQNNGV. The CDR3 totals 14 residues. The CDR3, as DNA: TGTGCCAGCAGCTTAGCTAGCTACTACAATGAGCAGTTCTTC. Its translation: CASSLASYYNEQFF.

The J gene is TRBJ1-6, the V gene TRBV4-1; D call uncertain. Germline-derived CDR1 and CDR2 are MGHRA and YSYEKL. Trimming removed 0 bases at V and 7 bases at J, with 13 bases between. The CDR3 consists of 16 residues. CDR3 sequence (DNA): TGCGCCAGCAGCCAAGATCTGGGGATTAGGAATTCACCCCTCCACTTT. It specifies CASSQDLGIRNSPLHF.

V gene TRBV15 combines with J gene TRBJ2-2; 7 positions match TRBD1. The V gene's germline CDR1 is LNHNV and CDR2 YYDKDF (reference sequence). Trimming cost V 3 bases and J 7 bases; bases outside gene matches: 11. This CDR3 is built from 16 residues. Here the CDR3 reads CATSRGGQVSGGELFF. CDR3 in DNA: TGTGCCACCAGCAGGGGTGGACAGGTCAGTGGCGGGGAGCTGTTTTTT.